The present T cell receptor beta chain was sequenced within a study of T cell changes during pregnancy in multiple sclerosis. The CDR3 extends over 16 amino acids. Per germline, CDR1 MDHEN and CDR2 SYDVKM. The junction had 9 bases not matched to a gene; V was cut back by 3 bases and J by 6 bases. The protocol was immunoSEQ multiplex PCR, while the TCRdb copy is restricted to in-frame clones and leaves out a portion. The sample consists of some 64,000 clones, 80% to 95% of them appearing once. The specimen comprised peripheral blood, sampled in the first trimester of pregnancy. The J gene is TRBJ2-2, the V gene TRBV28, with TRBD1 identical over 8 bases. This receptor was obtained from a female donor with multiple sclerosis, enrolled in a pregnancy study. The CDR3 DNA reads TGTGCCAGCAGTTTCACCCGACAGGGGCCCTCCGGGGAGCTGTTTTTT. Its translation: CASSFTRQGPSGELFF.